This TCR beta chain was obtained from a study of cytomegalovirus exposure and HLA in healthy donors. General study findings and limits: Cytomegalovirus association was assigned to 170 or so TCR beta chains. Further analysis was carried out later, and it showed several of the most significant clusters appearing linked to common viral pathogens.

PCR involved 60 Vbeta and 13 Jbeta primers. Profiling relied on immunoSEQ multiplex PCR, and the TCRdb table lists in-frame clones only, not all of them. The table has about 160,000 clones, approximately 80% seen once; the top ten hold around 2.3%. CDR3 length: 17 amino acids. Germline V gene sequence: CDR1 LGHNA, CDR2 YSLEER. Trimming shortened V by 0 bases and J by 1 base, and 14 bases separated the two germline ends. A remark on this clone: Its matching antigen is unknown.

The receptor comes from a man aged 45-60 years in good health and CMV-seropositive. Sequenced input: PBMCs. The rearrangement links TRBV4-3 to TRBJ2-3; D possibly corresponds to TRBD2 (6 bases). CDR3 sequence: CASSQDLRGLGTDTQYF. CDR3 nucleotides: TGCGCCAGCAGCCAAGATCTCCGGGGACTGGGCACAGATACGCAGTATTTT.